What follows is one T cell receptor beta chain and its context. This clonotype was counted once. This receptor's antigen is unknown. The input lacks base qualities; no much larger clone sits a single base away. Trimming takes 3 bases from V and 6 bases from J, and the germline ends sit 9 bases apart. CDR1 and CDR2, looked up from the germline V gene, are MDHEN and SYDVKM. Inclusive of the bounding cysteine and phenylalanine, the CDR3 is 14 residues long. The DNA shown is the 42-base CDR3, in frame from base 1. The donors were some 39 Caucasian individuals from Russia, aged roughly 6 to 100 years, who were systemically healthy. About 10 milliliters of peripheral blood were collected from each donor into EDTA-treated Vacutainer tubes. Ficoll-Paque density-gradient centrifugation was used to isolate PBMCs, with at least 7 million per sample. Trizol reagent was used to extract total RNA from the PBMCs, yielding at least 6 micrograms per sample. Naive CD45RAhigh/CD27high T cell percentages were measured by flow cytometry on a PBMC aliquot from every donor.

This sample is drawn from a study of blood T cells in healthy people across ages (dated by TCRdb to 2013 to 2016). Background on the whole study: Template switching captured roughly one uniquely barcoded TCR beta cDNA molecule per two T cells in model experiments. To avoid experimental bias, donors of different ages were spread randomly across the sequencing lanes. For two donors (one aged 18 to 30 and one aged 80 or older), the study analyzed two additional independent replicas of 1 million unique cDNA reads from the same blood draw. The donors were split into four age groups: young (average about 16 years), middle-aged (roughly 39), aged (about 62) and long-lived (approximately 80). To track age-related changes in TCR beta repertoire diversity, the study relied on deep sequencing normalized with unique cDNA molecular identifiers.

Beyond this particular receptor, the publication reports: As age increased, observed TCR beta diversity per million T cells dropped in a roughly linear way, and a significant reduction was already evident by age about 40. A strong correlation was found between observed TCR beta diversity and the percentage of naive T cells measured by flow cytometry. Estimates of total diversity from one million sequenced T cells were regarded as lower bounds and underestimates. Compared with the aged group, the long-lived group had more naive CD4+ T cells, fewer expanded clones and increased TCR diversity, suggesting age selection. Conclusive comparison of naive and antigen-experienced compartments was prevented by the profiling of bulk unsorted PBMCs. Because donor CMV infection status was unknown, age-related changes in expanded clonotypes were potentially confounded.

Library creation used 5' RACE. The listed sequencing device is Illumina HiSeq 2500. A second PCR of about 6 to 11 cycles was run with a J-beta primer mix and a sample-barcoded 5' primer. A template-switch 5' adaptor carrying 12 random nucleotides introduced a unique molecular identifier onto each TCR beta cDNA molecule. Each sample yielded at least 3 million CDR3-containing paired-end reads. All of the RNA was converted into first-strand cDNA using the Mint cDNA synthesis kit, with a TRBC-specific oligonucleotide serving as the primer. Following uracil-DNA glycosylase treatment, a first 18-cycle PCR with universal primers M1SS and BC2_uni_R was performed on all cDNA. Concerning the study's data processing: For normalization, 1 million high-quality reads, each with a distinct molecular identifier, were randomly selected from each sample. Instead of being binned into consensus sequences, reads that shared molecular identifiers were thrown out. MiTCR, with a Q25 quality threshold and the strictest error-elimination algorithm, was used for CDR3 identification, clonotype clustering and error correction. A nonparametric unseen species model with Euler transformation was used to estimate a lower bound on total TCR beta diversity. TCRdb cleaned the public reads at Q25 with fastp, built clones with MiXCR and kept in-frame beta chains. CDR3 protein duplicates are merged, each entry listing the most common genes and DNA. The V and J calls, along with clone size, are taken from TCRdb and not from the paper's own processing. The sample table contains about 970,000 distinct CDR3 sequences; only one count was recorded for 51% of them. Of the sample, about 21% is held by the ten largest clones.

Recombination connected TRBV28 to TRBJ1-6; TRBD1 is possibly the D segment (6 matching bases). Sequencing was done on a sample of blood. This TCR derives from a woman aged 55-69 years in good health. The DNA is as follows: TGTGCCAGCAGTTTCCTACAGGGTAATTCACCCCTCCACTTT. It translates as CASSFLQGNSPLHF.